This entry lists 31 T cell receptor beta chains sequenced from one sample in a study of blood T cell repertoires in COVID-19. The repertoire was sequenced with immunoSEQ multiplex PCR; TCRdb's copy has only in-frame clones and lacks some. The sample records roughly 290,000 clones, more than 80% being singletons. The specimen sequenced was peripheral blood. The receptors come from a woman aged 25 to 39 with COVID-19, enrolled during active disease.

J is TRBJ1-2 and V is TRBV18, with 7 bases that match TRBD1. The ends lost 3 bases at V and 4 bases at J; junction bases unmatched: 5. Germline lookup yields CDR1 KGHSH and CDR2 LQKENI. This CDR3 has 14 amino acids. The CDR3 DNA reads as TGTGCCAGCTCACCGGACAGGCGAATCTATGGCTACACCTTC. Translating it yields CASSPDRRIYGYTF.

The chain couples TRBV7-3 to TRBJ2-7; 9 bases map to TRBD2. CDR1 is SGHTA, CDR2 FQGTGA, per germline. There are 15 residues in the CDR3. The J segment lost 7 bases and the V segment lost 5 bases, leaving 12 bases of the junction unmatched. The CDR3 DNA sequence: TGTGCCAGCAGCACCTTAGCGGGAGCCGCTGAAGAGCAGTACTTC. This encodes CASSTLAGAAEEQYF.

This clone appeared a few times. The chain couples TRBV24-1 to TRBJ1-5, with unresolved D. Looked up from germline, CDR1 is KGHDR and CDR2 is SFDVKD. Trimming removed 6 bases at V and 0 bases at J, with 5 bases between. The CDR3 loop spans 13 amino acids. The chain's CDR3 is CATSQNSNQPQHF. In DNA form, the CDR3 reads TGTGCCACCAGTCAGAATAGCAATCAGCCCCAGCATTTT.

The rearrangement joins TRBV12-3 or TRBV12-4 to TRBJ2-1; D might be TRBD2 (6 bases). V lost 6 bases to trimming and J lost 6 bases, with 12 bases between them. CDR3 length: 13 amino acids. As DNA, the CDR3 is TGTGCCAGCAGGGGGGGACTCAGCAATGAGCAGTTCTTC. Its protein product is CASRGGLSNEQFF.

This clone was counted a single time. The CDR3 DNA reads TGTGCCAGCAGCTTTAGGGAGGGGGACATTCAGTACTTC. This gives the protein CASSFREGDIQYF. V and J are TRBV5-5 and TRBJ2-4; TRBD2 is a possible D gene (7 bases). This CDR3 has 13 amino acids. CDR1 is SGHKS, CDR2 YYEKEE, per germline (reference sequence). V lost 2 bases to trimming and J lost 8 bases, with 11 bases between them.

The chain couples TRBV7-3 to TRBJ2-3; weak D call: TRBD1 (5 bases). Germline CDR1 reads SGHTA; CDR2 reads FQGTGA. Trimming stripped 3 bases from V and 1 base from J, with 8 bases between. The CDR3 is made up of 14 amino acids. CDR3 DNA sequence: TGTGCCAGCAGCTTGCTAGGGGGCACAGATACGCAGTATTTT. It yields the protein CASSLLGGTDTQYF. The variable domain in full, completed from reference TRBV7-3 and TRBJ2-3, reads GAGVSQTPSNKVTEKGKYVELRCDPISGHTALYWYRQSLGQGPEFLIYFQGTGAADDSGLPNDRFFAVRPEGSVSTLKIQRTERGDSAVYLCASSLLGGTDTQYFGPGTRLTVL.

CDR3 DNA sequence: TGTGCCAGCAGGCGACTGAACACCGGGGAGCTGTTTTTT. Amino acid sequence: CASRRLNTGELFF. The chain combines TRBV2 with TRBJ2-2; the D is unclear. The CDR3 runs 13 residues. The germline V and J ends were trimmed by 6 bases and 1 base, with 6 bases remaining between them. Looked up from germline, CDR1 is SNHLY and CDR2 is FYNNEI. Full variable domain (remainder filled in from reference TRBV2 and TRBJ2-2): EPEVTQTPSHQVTQMGQEVILRCVPISNHLYFYWYRQILGQKVEFLVSFYNNEISEKSEIFDDQFSVERPDGSNFTLKIRSTKLEDSAMYFCASRRLNTGELFFGEGSRLTVL.

The chain combines TRBV9 with TRBJ1-3, with D possibly matching TRBD1 (5 bases). From germline, CDR1 is SGDLS and CDR2 YYNGEE. V was clipped by 3 bases and J by 0 bases, with 13 bases between them. The CDR3 has 16 amino acids. The CDR3 coding sequence is TGTGCCAGCAGCGCGTCCGGGGGTTACTCTGGAAACACCATATATTTT. It codes for CASSASGGYSGNTIYF.

This chain connects TRBV2 to TRBJ2-3, with D possibly TRBD1 on 5 matching bases. The CDR3 is 14 amino acids. The germline V gene has CDR1 SNHLY and CDR2 FYNNEI. The V end was cut by 3 bases, the J end by 2 bases, with 9 bases between. CDR3 in amino acids: CASSDRATTDTQYF. The DNA for the CDR3 is TGTGCCAGCAGTGACAGGGCGACCACAGATACGCAGTATTTT.

In this sample, this clone turned up a few times. This CDR3 is also generated by other DNA sequences in the sample. The V gene is TRBV19, the J gene TRBJ2-1; 7 nucleotides align to TRBD2. The CDR3 covers 13 residues. After removal of 1 base from V and 9 bases from J, the junction contained 3 bases not matched to a gene. Per germline, CDR1 LNHDA and CDR2 SQIVND (reference sequence). The CDR3 bases are TGTGCCAGTAGTATAGGGTCTAGCGGTGAGCAGTTCTTC. The encoded protein is CASSIGSSGEQFF.

This rearrangement joins TRBV4-1 to TRBJ1-4, with D uncertain. This CDR3 comprises 16 residues. CDR1 and CDR2 (germline): MGHRA, YSYEKL. V lost 0 bases to trimming and J lost 7 bases, with 15 bases between them. The chain's CDR3 is CASSQEFPGRREKLFF. Here the CDR3 DNA reads TGCGCCAGCAGCCAAGAGTTCCCCGGTCGTCGTGAAAAACTGTTTTTT.

The V call is TRBV27, the J call TRBJ1-1; TRBD1 is a possible D gene (5 bases). Germline loops: CDR1 MNHEY, CDR2 SMNVEV (reference sequence). Trimming left V 2 bases short and J 1 base short, with 11 bases between. This CDR3 has 15 residues. CDR3 nucleotide sequence: TGTGCCAGCAGTTTAAAGGCAGGGTGGAACACTGAAGCTTTCTTT. Its translation is CASSLKAGWNTEAFF.

The rearrangement uses TRBV19 and TRBJ1-2, with TRBD1 identical over 11 bases. The CDR3 length is 18 residues. Germline trimming cut 4 bases from V and 4 bases from J; bases unmatched to any gene: 14. Germline lookup yields CDR1 LNHDA and CDR2 SQIVND (reference sequence). In DNA form, the CDR3 reads TGTGCCAGTAGTACAAAATCCGGGACAGGGGGTACCATCTATGGCTACACCTTC. This encodes CASSTKSGTGGTIYGYTF.

V is TRBV24-1 and J is TRBJ1-2, with D hard to call. Germline V gene sequence: CDR1 KGHDR, CDR2 SFDVKD. The CDR3 contains 11 residues. Trimming left V 6 bases short and J 5 bases short, with 6 bases between. DNA for the CDR3: TGTGCCACCAGTTCCGGGTATGGCTACACCTTC. Its protein is CATSSGYGYTF.

Details on this clone: One end of the junction is discordant with germline, which a read error may explain. The chain uses TRBV27 and TRBJ1-1, with 7 nucleotides matching TRBD1. Per germline, CDR1 MNHEY and CDR2 SMNVEV (reference sequence). This CDR3 region has 13 residues. The CDR3 DNA sequence: TGTGCCAGCAGTTTCCAAGGACAGGATGTCGTTATCTTT. This encodes CASSFQGQDVVIF.

The chain combines TRBV7-9 with TRBJ2-7; 7 bases agree with TRBD2. Germline V CDR1 and CDR2: SEHNR, FQNEAQ (reference sequence). The CDR3 runs 16 residues. The trim removed 6 bases at V and 4 bases at J, leaving 15 bases unmatched. The CDR3: CASSPGVAGVEYEQYF. Written as DNA, the CDR3 is TGTGCCAGCAGTCCCGGGGTTGCGGGAGTAGAATACGAGCAGTACTTC.

The V gene is TRBV29-1, the J gene TRBJ2-7; 9 nucleotides align to TRBD1. V shed 6 bases, J shed 3 bases, and the junction held 3 bases outside the gene matches. The CDR3 sequence is 12 residues long. Per the germline V gene, CDR1 is SQVTM and CDR2 is ANQGSEA. Written as DNA, the CDR3 is TGCAGCGTCCCGGGACAGGGCTACGAGCAGTACTTC. It encodes CSVPGQGYEQYF.

The V gene is TRBV7-9, the J gene TRBJ2-1; 10 bases line up with TRBD2. Per germline, CDR1 SEHNR and CDR2 FQNEAQ (reference sequence). The length of the CDR3 is 15 residues. V was clipped by 3 bases and J by 3 bases; unmatched bases: 2. Written as DNA, the CDR3 is TGTGCCAGCAGCTTCGGACTAGCGGACTACAATGAGCAGTTCTTC. This gives the protein CASSFGLADYNEQFF. Complete variable domain (other parts from reference TRBV7-9 and TRBJ2-1): DTGVSQNPRHKITKRGQNVTFRCDPISEHNRLYWYRQTLGQGPEFLTYFQNEAQLEKSRLLSDRFSAERPKGSFSTLEIQRTEQGDSAMYLCASSFGLADYNEQFFGPGTRLTVL.

This chain links TRBV28 with TRBJ2-2; TRBD1 aligns across 7 bases. Unmatched junction bases numbered 5, after V lost 6 bases and J lost 7 bases. CDR1 is MDHEN, CDR2 SYDVKM, per germline. This CDR3 contains 13 residues. CDR3 nucleotides: TGTGCCAGCAGCTACAGGGGAAGCGGGGAGCTGTTTTTT. Protein sequence: CASSYRGSGELFF.

The chain couples TRBV29-1 to TRBJ2-5; the match to TRBD1 covers 12 bases. Trimming cost V 7 bases and J 5 bases; bases outside gene matches: 11. CDR1 and CDR2 from the germline V gene are SQVTM and ANQGSEA. The CDR3 is made up of 15 amino acids. The CDR3 coding sequence is TGCAGCGGTACCGGGACAGGGGGCTTCAGGGAGACCCAGTACTTC. Translating it yields CSGTGTGGFRETQYF.

In DNA form, the CDR3 reads TGCGCCAGCAGCCGCTACGAAACAGGGCCCGCTAATGAAAAACTGTTTTTT. Protein: CASSRYETGPANEKLFF. This chain links TRBV4-1 with TRBJ1-4; a weak D match, TRBD1 (6 bases). Deletions cut 4 bases from V and 3 bases from J, with 18 bases between. The CDR3 has 17 residues. Germline values: CDR1 MGHRA, CDR2 YSYEKL.

The rearrangement links TRBV24-1 to TRBJ1-2; D is perhaps TRBD1 (6 bases). Trimming removed 5 bases at V and 6 bases at J, with 9 bases between. The CDR3 is 12 residues long. Germline V gene data show CDR1 as KGHDR and CDR2 as SFDVKD. The DNA for the CDR3 is TGTGCCACCAGTGGACAGGTGGATGGCTACACCTTC. Protein: CATSGQVDGYTF.

V usage is TRBV6-5 and J usage is TRBJ2-3; TRBD2 aligns across 13 bases. Germline-derived CDR1 and CDR2 are MNHEY and SVGAGI. The CDR3 extends over 15 amino acids. The J segment lost 0 bases and the V segment lost 10 bases, leaving 4 bases of the junction unmatched. The CDR3 loop reads CATTSGGGSTDTQYF. The CDR3 DNA is TGTGCCACCACTAGCGGGGGGGGGAGCACAGATACGCAGTATTTT.

This chain joins TRBV4-1 and TRBJ2-1; tentatively, D is TRBD1 (6 bases). Per germline, CDR1 MGHRA and CDR2 YSYEKL. CDR3 length equals 14 residues. Between the trimmed V and J ends, which lost 0 bases and 7 bases, there was a span of 10 bases. The CDR3 region is CASSQEGTFNEQFF. CDR3 nucleotides: TGCGCCAGCAGCCAAGAAGGGACATTTAATGAGCAGTTCTTC.

The chain carries TRBV2 and TRBJ2-2; 7 bases align to TRBD2. CDR1 SNHLY and CDR2 FYNNEI come from the germline V gene. The CDR3 loop spans 15 amino acids. V lost 4 bases and J lost 5; bases outside the gene matches: 7. DNA for the CDR3: TGTGCCAGCAGTGGGGGCGGGAGTCTAACCGGGGAGCTGTTTTTT. Its translation is CASSGGGSLTGELFF.

The chain has TRBV4-2 and TRBJ2-4; 7 bases line up with TRBD1. The CDR3 runs 15 residues. The V gene end was trimmed by 2 bases and the J gene end by 6 bases; junction bases not matched to a gene: 7. Germline V CDR1 and CDR2: LGHNA, YNFKEQ. In DNA form, the CDR3 reads TGTGCCAGCAGCCAATACAGGGGTGTTGGAAACATTCAGTACTTC. Encoded protein: CASSQYRGVGNIQYF.

The chain employs TRBV27 and TRBJ2-7; D remains unclear. Per the germline V gene, CDR1 is MNHEY and CDR2 is SMNVEV (reference sequence). Trimming cost V 3 bases and J 3 bases, with 12 bases left between them. The CDR3 is made up of 14 amino acids. The CDR3 sequence: CASSFSSGYYEQYF. In nucleotides, the CDR3 is TGTGCCAGCAGTTTTAGCTCGGGTTACTACGAGCAGTACTTC.

V usage is TRBV28 and J usage is TRBJ2-5; D remains ambiguous. The CDR3 is 14 amino acids. Trimming took 5 bases from V and 5 from J, leaving 15 bases between them. CDR1 and CDR2 from the germline V gene are MDHEN and SYDVKM. The CDR3: CASSPSGLAETQYF. CDR3 in DNA: TGTGCCAGCAGTCCCTCCGGGTTGGCGGAGACCCAGTACTTC. Full variable domain (remainder filled in from reference TRBV28 and TRBJ2-5): DVKVTQSSRYLVKRTGEKVFLECVQDMDHENMFWYRQDPGLGLRLIYFSYDVKMKEKGDIPEGYSVSREKKERFSLILESASTNQTSMYLCASSPSGLAETQYFGPGTRLLVL.

The V and J genes are TRBV12-3 or TRBV12-4 and TRBJ2-7; no definite D call. This CDR3 has 13 amino acids. Between the trimmed V and J ends, which lost 9 bases and 4 bases, there was a span of 16 bases. CDR3 coding DNA: TGTGCCAGTCTACCAGGATATGGGTACGAGCAGTACTTC. It codes for CASLPGYGYEQYF.

This chain connects TRBV2 to TRBJ1-4, with 9 bases identical to TRBD1. The V and J ends lost 5 bases and 2 bases, in that order; junction bases with no gene match: 3. Germline CDR1 is SNHLY and CDR2 is FYNNEI. The CDR3 is made up of 15 amino acids. CDR3 in DNA: TGTGCCAGCAGTCTTACAGGGGGCACTAATGAAAAACTGTTTTTT. This codes for CASSLTGGTNEKLFF. Variable domain in full (rest from reference TRBV2 and TRBJ1-4): EPEVTQTPSHQVTQMGQEVILRCVPISNHLYFYWYRQILGQKVEFLVSFYNNEISEKSEIFDDQFSVERPDGSNFTLKIRSTKLEDSAMYFCASSLTGGTNEKLFFGSGTQLSVL.

The rearrangement links TRBV18 to TRBJ1-1; 8 nucleotides match TRBD1. The germline gives CDR1 KGHSH, CDR2 LQKENI. The trim removed 6 bases at V and 3 bases at J, leaving 15 bases unmatched. The CDR3 consists of 17 residues. For the CDR3, the DNA is TGTGCCAGCTCGACTAGGACAGGGAAGTTAGCGCACACTGAAGCTTTCTTT. It specifies CASSTRTGKLAHTEAFF.